The entry below gives a single TCR beta chain sequence along with its context. This sample is part of a study of blood T cell repertoires in COVID-19. The CDR3 length is 13 residues. Trimming took off 9 bases at V and 7 bases at J, with 15 bases between the two ends. Germline V gene sequence: CDR1 KGHDR, CDR2 SFDVKD. Under the authors' procedure: Nucleated cell number was recorded as an estimate derived from reference gene primer amplification. Profiled with immunoSEQ multiplex PCR; TCRdb holds only in-frame clones, not every one. V and J calls and clone size come straight from that table; D and trimming were deduced from the DNA. The sample gives 60,000 to 85,000 clones, around two thirds of which show up once; 2.6% is in the top ten.

J is TRBJ2-1 and V is TRBV24-1; possible D gene TRBD2, 5 bases. Sequenced sample: peripheral blood. This receptor was taken from a human donor with acute or convalescent COVID-19. The donor label of this sample is uncertain. The CDR3 reads CATENGGKNEQFF. CDR3 nucleotide sequence: TGTGCCACCGAAAACGGAGGAAAGAATGAGCAGTTCTTC.